This T cell receptor (beta chain) appears in the sequencing data of a study of T-cell reconstitution after alpha-beta-depleted transplantation in children. Preparation of the TCRbeta library was carried out with unique molecular identifiers. TCRdb reprocessed the PCR reads with MiXCR, giving one entry per CDR3 protein. The repertoire holds 150,000 to 200,000 distinct CDR3 sequences, with 6% to 7% as singletons. The CDR3 spans 17 residues. Trimming left V 4 bases short and J 0 bases short, with 15 bases between. Germline loops: CDR1 SGHVS, CDR2 FNYEAQ. This clonotype was seen many times. This sequence was found in a human donor who donated a stem cell graft to a child with Wiskott-Aldrich syndrome. The sequencing here drew on PBMCs from the stem cell graft donor, taken from the stem cell graft. The chain carries TRBV7-6 and TRBJ2-2; D gene unclear. The CDR3 sequence: CASSSQLQASNTGELFF. In DNA, the CDR3 is TGTGCCAGCAGCTCGCAATTACAAGCCTCGAACACCGGGGAGCTGTTTTTT.